A single sample is the source of the 4 T cell receptor beta chains below, sequenced in a study of cytotoxic CD8 clonotypes in ibrutinib-treated CLL. The assay was immunoSEQ multiplex PCR, and TCRdb's table has in-frame clones only and misses some. The sample consists of over 250,000 clones, about 72% of them appearing once. This specimen consisted of PBMCs, obtained at disease progression, from a patient treated with ibrutinib. The receptors originated from a human donor with chronic lymphocytic leukemia.

This clone was observed a handful of times. J is TRBJ2-6 and V is TRBV29-1; no reliable D call. Germline CDR1 SQVTM, CDR2 ANQGSEA. The V end was cut by 0 bases, the J end by 3 bases, with 9 bases between. The CDR3 sequence is 15 residues long. The chain's CDR3 is CSVEDLGLGANVLTF. The CDR3, as DNA: TGCAGCGTTGAAGATTTGGGCCTTGGGGCCAACGTCCTGACTTTC.

This clone was observed a handful of times. Within the sample, other DNA sequences also encode this same CDR3. In DNA form, the CDR3 reads TGTGCTAGTGGCCAGGGGAACACTGAAGCTTTCTTT. Its translation: CASGQGNTEAFF. V gene TRBV12-5 combines with J gene TRBJ1-1; the D gene is possibly TRBD1 (5 bases). Trimming cost V 6 bases and J 1 base, with 6 bases left between them. Germline V gene lookup returns CDR1 LGHNT and CDR2 FRNRAP. The CDR3 contains 12 residues.

V usage is TRBV5-1 and J usage is TRBJ1-4; the match to TRBD1 covers 7 bases. V shed 4 bases, J shed 8 bases, and the junction held 14 bases outside the gene matches. Germline assignment: CDR1 SGHRS and CDR2 YFSETQ. The CDR3 runs 16 residues. CDR3 residues: CASSADRQGVSEKLFF. CDR3 in DNA: TGCGCCAGCAGCGCGGACCGACAGGGAGTGTCCGAAAAACTGTTTTTT.

The J gene is TRBJ2-5, the V gene TRBV4-1; D might be TRBD1 (5 bases). V gave up 1 base and J gave up 3 bases, with 9 bases separating them. CDR3 length equals 14 residues. Germline values: CDR1 MGHRA, CDR2 YSYEKL. Here the CDR3 DNA reads TGCGCCAGCAGCCAAGTAGGCAGGGAAGAGACCCAGTACTTC. Protein: CASSQVGREETQYF.